This TCR beta chain appears in the sequencing data of a study of memory CD4+ T cells and cytomegalovirus serostatus. Study-level background: Healthy Belgian adult donors included fewer than 10 CMV-positive and some 24 CMV-negative people. Whole-study findings and limits: Suggested: most of the CMV-linked TCR signature lies in CD4+ memory cells.

Assay: immunoSEQ multiplex PCR; the TCRdb copy retains only in-frame clones and omits some. Among over 35,000 clones listed, roughly three quarters were seen once. The sort gate was single viable CD3+CD4+CD8-CD45RO+ cells for memory CD4+ T cells. Total CD4+ T cells were enriched by CD4 positive selection. Turning to this clone: Its specificity is unknown.

This TCR was sampled from an adult in good health and CMV-seronegative. Sequencing was done on a sample of memory CD4+ T cells from blood.

The CDR3 sequence is CASSQDSNYGYTF. DNA of the CDR3: TGCGCCAGCAGCCAAGACAGTAACTATGGCTACACCTTC. The chain is built from TRBV4-3 and TRBJ1-2; D remains unclear. CDR3 length equals 13 residues. Trimming stripped 0 bases from V and 1 base from J, with 3 bases between. The germline V gene has CDR1 LGHNA and CDR2 YSLEER.